The 15 T cell receptor beta chains below come from one sample, sequenced in a study of spatial heterogeneity in lung cancer. Their specific antigens are unknown. Regarding time point: sample taken at primary tumor resection. Points from the study as a whole: Tumor mutation counts were tracked by expanded intratumoral alpha and beta TCR counts.

TCRdb processed the 5' RACE reads anew with MiXCR; each CDR3 protein has one entry. The sample has 15,000 or so distinct CDR3 sequences; approximately 4.5% are singletons. The sample was lung tumor tissue, taken at surgery. Every receptor here comes from a female donor with early-stage non-small cell lung cancer.

This clonotype was recorded many times. This beta chain lies outside the target of a library built for alpha chains; its clone size means little. The chain has TRBV30 and TRBJ2-2; D unclear. The CDR3 runs to 13 residues. Trimming stripped 2 bases from V and 7 bases from J, with 11 bases between. Germline lookup yields CDR1 GTSNPN and CDR2 SVGIG (reference sequence). This CDR3 reads CAWSLGWGGELFF. The CDR3 DNA sequence: TGTGCCTGGAGTTTGGGGTGGGGCGGGGAGCTGTTTTTT.

This clonotype showed up many times. This beta chain is a stray sequence in a library constructed for alpha chains; its clone size is not meaningful. The V call is TRBV7-2, the J call TRBJ2-1, with D tentatively TRBD2 (6 bases). Germline V gives CDR1 SGHTA, CDR2 FQGNSA. CDR3 size: 13 residues. V lost 2 bases to trimming and J lost 10 bases, with 12 bases between them. CDR3 sequence: CASSLWSAGEQFF. As DNA, the CDR3 is TGTGCCAGCAGCTTATGGTCAGCGGGCGAGCAGTTCTTC.

The table lists this clonotype with many counts. This beta chain is off target for a library built for alpha chains, so its abundance means little. The rearrangement uses TRBV6-5 and TRBJ1-5; possible D gene TRBD1, 6 bases. This CDR3 region has 13 residues. CDR1 is MNHEY, CDR2 SVGAGI, per germline. Trimming pared 5 bases from V and 5 bases from J, leaving 10 bases between. In nucleotides, the CDR3 is TGTGCCAGCAGTAAACAGGGACATCAGCCCCAGCATTTT. Translating gives CASSKQGHQPQHF.

This clonotype has ten or more counts. The size of this beta chain means little, since it is a stray read in a library made for alpha chains. This chain uses TRBV20-1 with TRBJ1-1; D is possibly TRBD1 (5 bases). Trimming removed 2 bases at V and 1 base at J, with 11 bases between. Germline CDR1 DFQATT, CDR2 SNEGSKA (reference sequence). There are 14 residues in the CDR3. CDR3 loop: CSARITGGNTEAFF. The CDR3 DNA reads TGCAGTGCTAGAATTACAGGAGGGAACACTGAAGCTTTCTTT.

Comments on this clonotype: For a library built for alpha chains, this beta chain is a stray read; little rests on its size. The chain has TRBV4-2 and TRBJ1-4; D call uncertain. Trimming left V 0 bases short and J 8 bases short, with 13 bases between. CDR3 length equals 15 residues. CDR1 and CDR2 from the germline V gene are LGHNA and YNFKEQ. CDR3 sequence reads: CASSQEGGYGEKLFF. The CDR3 DNA is TGTGCCAGCAGCCAAGAAGGAGGGTATGGGGAAAAACTGTTTTTT.

The sample holds many counts of this clonotype. In a library made to pick up alpha chains, this beta chain is a stray read with a size that means little. This chain links TRBV12-3 or TRBV12-4 with TRBJ2-4; D may be TRBD1 (5 bases). Trimming removed 2 bases at V and 9 bases at J, with 11 bases between. This CDR3 is 13 amino acids long. This chain's CDR3 is CASSLQGPGIQYF. DNA of the CDR3: TGTGCCAGCAGTTTACAGGGTCCCGGCATTCAGTACTTC.

The sample holds many counts of this clonotype. In a library made to pick up alpha chains, this beta chain is a stray read with a size that means little. CDR3 amino acids: CASSREEGRANEKLFF. DNA for the CDR3: TGTGCCAGCAGTCGCGAGGAGGGGCGAGCTAATGAAAAACTGTTTTTT. The V call is TRBV28, the J call TRBJ1-4, with D perhaps matching TRBD1 (5 bases). Germline CDR1 MDHEN, CDR2 SYDVKM. Trimming took off 5 bases at V and 3 bases at J, with 16 bases between the two ends. The CDR3 is 16 amino acids.

This clonotype was observed at least ten times. Found in a library prepared for alpha chains, this beta chain is an off-target read, and its abundance has little meaning. The chain carries TRBV28 and TRBJ2-3; 10 bases align to TRBD2. The J segment lost 7 bases and the V segment lost 1 base, leaving 8 bases of the junction unmatched. The CDR3 extends over 16 amino acids. Germline CDR1 is MDHEN and CDR2 is SYDVKM. The CDR3 protein is CASSLFASGSVHTQYF. The CDR3 DNA is TGTGCCAGCAGTTTATTTGCTAGCGGGAGTGTGCATACGCAGTATTTT.

For this clonotype: This beta chain is an off-target read within a library intended for alpha chains, so its frequency means little. The chain recombines TRBV28 with TRBJ2-7; D call uncertain. V was trimmed by 6 bases and J by 3 bases, leaving 9 bases between them. The CDR3 is made up of 12 amino acids. Germline CDR1 and CDR2: MDHEN and SYDVKM. Written as DNA, the CDR3 is TGTGCCAGCAGCTACCTGATCTACGAGCAGTACTTC. This encodes CASSYLIYEQYF.

This clonotype was recorded many times. This beta chain was picked up by a library intended for alpha chains and is off target, so its count carries little meaning. The V and J genes are TRBV7-8 and TRBJ2-1, with D perhaps TRBD1 or TRBD2 (5 bases each). CDR1 is SGHVS and CDR2 is FQNEAQ in the germline V gene. V was trimmed by 7 bases and J by 6 bases, leaving 13 bases between them. The CDR3 is 13 amino acids. The CDR3 DNA sequence: TGTGCCAGCAACCTGGGGCGGGTCAATGAGCAGTTCTTC. This encodes CASNLGRVNEQFF.

This clonotype was counted many times. This beta chain is a stray read from a library made for alpha chains; its abundance is not meaningful. CDR3 protein: CASSILTTPGTVGTDTQYF. As DNA, the CDR3 is TGTGCCAGTAGTATTTTAACGACCCCTGGGACAGTTGGCACAGATACGCAGTATTTT. The rearrangement joins TRBV19 to TRBJ2-3, with 7 positions matching TRBD1. Germline V gives CDR1 LNHDA, CDR2 SQIVND (reference sequence). Trimming took 3 bases from V and 1 from J; bases not matched to a gene: 16. CDR3 length: 19 amino acids. Variable domain in full (rest from reference TRBV19 and TRBJ2-3): DGGITQSPKYLFRKEGQNVTLSCEQNLNHDAMYWYRQDPGQGLRLIYYSQIVNDFQKGDIAEGYSVSREKKESFPLTVTSAQKNPTAFYLCASSILTTPGTVGTDTQYFGPGTRLTVL.

This clonotype was picked up many times. A library prepared for alpha chains yielded this beta chain as an off-target read; its size is of little meaning. The chain has TRBV13 and TRBJ2-1; tentative D call: TRBD1 (6 bases). This CDR3 comprises 18 residues. Trimming removed 5 bases from V and 7 bases from J, with 27 bases in between. Looked up from germline, CDR1 is PRHDT and CDR2 is FYEKMQ (reference sequence). The CDR3 nucleotides are TGTGCCAGCAGCCACTCCAGCCAGGGTAGGGGACATAGAAATGAGCAGTTCTTC. This codes for CASSHSSQGRGHRNEQFF.

Many counts were recorded for this clonotype. With the library built for alpha chains, this beta chain is off target and its frequency is not meaningful. The CDR3 sequence: CASSRAGVAFF. DNA for the CDR3: TGTGCCAGCAGCCGGGCAGGGGTAGCTTTCTTT. This chain uses TRBV7-2 with TRBJ1-1; D is possibly TRBD1 (6 bases). Trimming took 5 bases from V and 10 from J, leaving 11 bases between them. In germline, CDR1 is SGHTA, CDR2 FQGNSA. CDR3 length: 11 residues.

This clonotype has ten or more counts. This beta chain came through as a stray read in a library set up for alpha chains, and its size says little. This chain joins TRBV21-1 and TRBJ2-1; TRBD1 is taken as the D call from the table, unchecked against the DNA. TRBV21-1 is reported as a pseudogene. CDR3 length: 13 amino acids. CDR3 in amino acids: CASSKETGESQFF. In nucleotides, the CDR3 is TGTGCCAGCAGCAAAGAGACAGGGGAATCGCAGTTCTTC.

This clonotype showed up many times. With the library built for alpha chains, this beta chain is off target and its frequency is not meaningful. V gene TRBV20-1 combines with J gene TRBJ1-4, with D tentatively TRBD1 (6 bases). The CDR3 length is 13 residues. Deletions cut 5 bases from V and 6 bases from J, with 13 bases between. CDR1 is DFQATT and CDR2 is SNEGSKA in the germline V gene (reference sequence). The CDR3 region is CSAVDRQDEKLFF. For the CDR3, the DNA is TGCAGTGCTGTTGACAGGCAGGATGAAAAACTGTTTTTT.